Given below is one T cell receptor beta chain in context. The antigen is undetermined. The data derive from a study of CD8+ T cells in alopecia areata. Study-level information: Administration of oral tofacitinib to treated patients was at 5 to 10 mg twice daily.

cDNA serving as the sequencing template came from extracted, reverse transcribed RNA. Assay used: immunoSEQ multiplex PCR; TCRdb lists only in-frame clones, some missing. The repertoire consists of 100,000 to 150,000 clones, with almost 50% occurring once and the leading ten covering about 19%. Study-level findings and limits: Mouse data revealed clearer TCR sharing than patient data did, a gap possibly tied to HLA. In lesional scalp, particularly from alopecia totalis/universalis, clonality was higher than in normal scalp.

CDR1 is SGHDT and CDR2 is YYEEEE in the germline V gene. The CDR3 has 13 amino acids. Between the trimmed V and J ends, which lost 4 bases and 1 base, there was a span of 8 bases. Patients with alopecia areata provided lesional scalp punch biopsies as well as peripheral blood. V is TRBV5-6 and J is TRBJ2-5; D is perhaps TRBD1 (5 bases). This TCR was sampled from a human donor with alopecia areata. This specimen was CD8+ T cells sorted from blood, taken at week 0. This chain's CDR3 is CASSPDSQETQYF. CDR3 bases: TGTGCCAGCAGCCCTGACAGCCAAGAGACCCAGTACTTC.